The 11 T cell receptor beta chains below come from one sample, sequenced in a study of regulatory T cells in long-lasting Graves disease. Stated time point: newly diagnosed GD, antithyroid drugs for less than 3 months. From RNA extracted from PBMCs, the TCR library was made. Both iRepertoire HTBI primers and Arm-PCR of CDR3 regions were used to build the TCR beta libraries. Each CDR3 protein is one row after TCRdb ran MiXCR on the multiplex PCR reads. The sample gives approximately 470,000 distinct CDR3 sequences, 15% to 20% of which show up once; more than 10% is in the top ten. These same data were also listed under a study on T cells in Graves' hyperthyroidism and ophthalmopathy.

The specimen comprised peripheral blood mononuclear cells (PBMCs), sampled at new diagnosis, from a patient treated with antithyroid drugs. These receptors were obtained from a man aged 35 to 55 with Graves disease.

Regarding this clonotype: A much larger clone differs by one base, so this may be a read error. This chain joins TRBV24-1 and TRBJ2-3; 7 positions agree with TRBD2. This CDR3 spans 15 amino acids. The germline V gene has CDR1 KGHDR and CDR2 SFDVKD. The CDR3: CATSETSDHLDTRYF. In nucleotides, the CDR3 is TGTGCCACCAGTGAAACTAGCGACCACCTAGATACGCGGTATTTT.

This clonotype has at least ten counts. This chain connects TRBV7-6 to TRBJ2-1; the D is unclear. V lost 1 base to trimming and J lost 2 bases, with 6 bases between them. This CDR3 contains 14 residues. Looked up from germline, CDR1 is SGHVS and CDR2 is FNYEAQ. The DNA for the CDR3 is TGTGCCAGCAGCTTAGATGGGACCTACAATGAGCAGTTCTTC. It translates to CASSLDGTYNEQFF.

This clonotype showed up many times. The chain has TRBV12-3 or TRBV12-4 and TRBJ2-1; no reliable D call. Between the trimmed V and J ends, which lost 3 bases and 3 bases, there was a span of 12 bases. This CDR3 is built from 15 residues. The CDR3 region is CASSFPSPSYNEQFF. DNA for the CDR3: TGTGCCAGCAGTTTCCCTTCTCCTAGCTACAATGAGCAGTTCTTC.

About this clonotype itself: A much more abundant neighbour one base away suggests this may be a read error. The chain combines TRBV2 with TRBJ2-1; 9 bases align to TRBD1. The CDR3 runs 15 residues. Germline V gene data show CDR1 as SNHLY and CDR2 as FYNNEI. The CDR3 nucleotides read TGTGCCAGCAGTGCTCGTACAGGGGGCTACGATGAGCAGTTCTTC. Translation gives CASSARTGGYDEQFF.

This clonotype has just a few counts. The genes are TRBV3-1 and TRBJ1-2, with D uncertain. Germline assignment: CDR1 LGHDT and CDR2 YNNKEL (reference sequence). Trimming stripped 0 bases from V and 13 bases from J, with 21 bases between. The CDR3 runs 15 residues. CDR3 sequence (DNA): TGTGCCAGCAGCCAAGATTCCGCACGGGCCCTCTTTTGCACCTTC. As protein: CASSQDSARALFCTF.

The chain carries TRBV14 and TRBJ2-1; the match to TRBD2 covers 13 bases. The CDR3 has 18 residues. V shed 4 bases, J shed 7 bases, and the junction held 13 bases outside the gene matches. CDR1 and CDR2 (germline): SGHDN, FVKESK. CDR3 protein: CASSPVLAGGKRQNEQFF. As DNA, the CDR3 is TGTGCCAGCAGCCCAGTACTAGCGGGAGGGAAGAGACAAAATGAGCAGTTCTTC.

Many counts were recorded for this clonotype. This rearrangement joins TRBV20-1 to TRBJ2-1, with 8 positions matching TRBD2. The CDR3 runs 15 residues. Germline V gene sequence: CDR1 DFQATT, CDR2 SNEGSKA (reference sequence). Germline trimming cut 6 bases from V and 0 bases from J; bases unmatched to any gene: 7. The CDR3 protein is CSARALAVSYNEQFF. CDR3 coding DNA: TGCAGTGCCCGGGCACTAGCGGTCTCCTACAATGAGCAGTTCTTC.

In its sample, this clonotype was seen many times. The chain uses TRBV28 and TRBJ2-7; the D gene is possibly TRBD2 (6 bases). The ends were cut back, 10 bases at V and 3 bases at J, with 16 bases in the middle. CDR3 length: 13 residues. Germline V gene lookup returns CDR1 MDHEN and CDR2 SYDVKM. The CDR3 bases are TGTGCCATAGACTCCGCCGGGGGCTACGAGCAGTACTTC. It yields the protein CAIDSAGGYEQYF.

This clonotype was detected many times. The V gene is TRBV24-1, the J gene TRBJ2-5; D is perhaps TRBD1 (6 bases). Per the germline V gene, CDR1 is KGHDR and CDR2 is SFDVKD. Trimming left V 5 bases short and J 2 bases short, with 11 bases between. The CDR3 extends over 14 amino acids. CDR3 amino acids: CATSARGTQETQYF. In DNA form, the CDR3 reads TGTGCCACCAGTGCCAGGGGAACTCAAGAGACCCAGTACTTC.

The chain uses TRBV7-3 and TRBJ2-1; D not certain. CDR3 length equals 14 residues. CDR1 SGHTA and CDR2 FQGTGA come from the germline V gene. Trimming stripped 0 bases from V and 2 bases from J, with 5 bases between. CDR3 nucleotide sequence: TGTGCCAGCAGCTTAACGGCAGCCTACAATGAGCAGTTCTTC. This encodes CASSLTAAYNEQFF.

This clonotype was picked up many times. This sequence joins TRBV5-1 and TRBJ1-2, with D unclear. Germline CDR1 is SGHRS and CDR2 is YFSETQ. The V gene lost 5 bases and the J gene lost 4 bases, with 6 bases spanning the gap. The CDR3 is 11 residues long. The DNA for the CDR3 is TGCGCCAGCAGGGATTTCTATGGCTACACCTTC. Protein: CASRDFYGYTF.